Following are 10 T cell receptor beta chains from one sample sequenced in a study. In TCRdb, the RT-PCR reads were re-called with MiXCR into one record per CDR3 protein. The data hold almost 700,000 distinct CDR3 sequences, with approximately 15% observed a single time. Source material: memory CD4+ T cells from blood. Receptors originate from a female donor in good health, serving as a healthy control.

V usage is TRBV2 and J usage is TRBJ2-5, with 9 bases aligning to TRBD1. The CDR3 is 14 amino acids. V dropped 8 bases and J dropped 4; count of bases not matched to a gene: 8. Germline values: CDR1 SNHLY, CDR2 FYNNEI. CDR3 sequence reads: CASGTGQGGETQYF. In nucleotides, the CDR3 is TGTGCCAGCGGGACGGGACAGGGAGGAGAGACCCAGTACTTC. Combining the CDR3 with reference TRBV2 and TRBJ2-5 gives the whole variable domain EPEVTQTPSHQVTQMGQEVILRCVPISNHLYFYWYRQILGQKVEFLVSFYNNEISEKSEIFDDQFSVERPDGSNFTLKIRSTKLEDSAMYFCASGTGQGGETQYFGPGTRLLVL.

This clonotype was counted between two and nine times. V is TRBV5-6 and J is TRBJ1-6; D may be TRBD1 (6 bases). Germline V CDR1 and CDR2: SGHDT, YYEEEE. Trimming removed 2 bases from V and 7 bases from J, with 10 bases in between. This CDR3 comprises 14 residues. Here the CDR3 reads CASSLTGKNSPLHF. The CDR3 nucleotides read TGTGCCAGCAGCTTAACAGGGAAAAATTCACCCCTCCACTTT.

This clonotype was recorded many times. The V and J genes are TRBV29-1 and TRBJ1-1; 9 nucleotides agree with TRBD1. CDR3 length equals 14 residues. V lost 8 bases and J lost 1; bases outside the gene matches: 8. Germline lookup yields CDR1 SQVTM and CDR2 ANQGSEA. CDR3 coding DNA: TGCAGCACCGCCCGGACAGGGGCGAACACTGAAGCTTTCTTT. Its translation is CSTARTGANTEAFF.

This clonotype has just one count. In DNA, the CDR3 is TGTGCCAGCAGTTTAAGGGGCGACGGGGGCTCCTACAATGAGCAGTTCTTC. Amino acid sequence: CASSLRGDGGSYNEQFF. The rearrangement links TRBV27 to TRBJ2-1; TRBD2 is a possible D gene (6 bases). The CDR3 loop spans 17 amino acids. Germline CDR1 is MNHEY and CDR2 is SMNVEV (reference sequence). V was clipped by 2 bases and J by 0 bases, with 14 bases between them.

As regards this clonotype: This may stem from a read error, because a much larger clone lies one nucleotide away. The J gene is TRBJ2-7, the V gene TRBV7-2; perhaps TRBD2 as D (5 bases). The CDR3 runs 13 residues. The ends were cut back, 3 bases at V and 0 bases at J, with 6 bases in the middle. Germline CDR1 SGHTA, CDR2 FQGNSA. The DNA of the CDR3 is TGTGCCAGCAGCTTTAGCGTCTCCTACGAGCAGTACTTC. Its translation is CASSFSVSYEQYF. Combining the CDR3 with reference TRBV7-2 and TRBJ2-7 gives the whole variable domain GAGVSQSPSNKVTEKGKDVELRCDPISGHTALYWYRQSLGQGLEFLIYFQGNSAPDKSGLPSDRFSAERTGGSVSTLTIQRTQQEDSAVYLCASSFSVSYEQYFGPGTRLTVT.

In its sample, this clonotype was seen a few times. The J gene is TRBJ2-7, the V gene TRBV11-2; D is unclear. The V end was cut by 2 bases, the J end by 4 bases, with 9 bases between. The CDR3 length is 13 residues. CDR1 is SGHAT, CDR2 FQNNGV, per germline. CDR3 residues: CASSLNWAYEQYF. The CDR3 nucleotides read TGTGCCAGCAGCTTAAATTGGGCGTACGAGCAGTACTTC.

This clonotype has only one observation. A much larger clone lies a single base off, so this may be a read error. V and J are TRBV20-1 and TRBJ1-2; D possibly corresponds to TRBD1 (6 bases). The CDR3 sequence is 13 residues long. Germline-derived CDR1 and CDR2 are DFQATT and SNEGSKA (reference sequence). Trimming cost V 3 bases and J 13 bases, with 21 bases left between them. DNA for the CDR3: TGCAGTGCTAGTATGGGACACCTGTTTCCTTGCACCTTC. This encodes CSASMGHLFPCTF.

The sample holds a few counts of this clonotype. The rearrangement uses TRBV28 and TRBJ2-7; D remains ambiguous. The ends were cut back, 6 bases at V and 5 bases at J, with 14 bases in the middle. The CDR3 covers 13 residues. From germline, CDR1 is MDHEN and CDR2 SYDVKM. The CDR3 spells CASRERVSDEQYF. The CDR3 DNA reads as TGTGCCAGCAGGGAACGGGTGTCGGACGAGCAGTACTTC.

V gene TRBV5-1 combines with J gene TRBJ1-1; D not certain. The length of the CDR3 is 13 residues. In germline, CDR1 is SGHRS, CDR2 YFSETQ. Trimming pared 0 bases from V and 8 bases from J, leaving 11 bases between. This CDR3 is CASSLASREEAFF. The CDR3 DNA sequence: TGCGCCAGCAGCTTGGCCTCTAGGGAAGAAGCTTTCTTT.

This clonotype was recorded a few times. The chain recombines TRBV20-1 with TRBJ2-2; 11 nucleotides align to TRBD2. The CDR3 spans 15 residues. CDR1 is DFQATT, CDR2 SNEGSKA, per germline (reference sequence). The V segment lost 5 bases and the J segment 2 bases; nucleotides outside the gene matches: 4. CDR3 protein: CSAVLAGGNTGELFF. The CDR3, as DNA: TGCAGTGCTGTTCTAGCGGGAGGAAACACCGGGGAGCTGTTTTTT.